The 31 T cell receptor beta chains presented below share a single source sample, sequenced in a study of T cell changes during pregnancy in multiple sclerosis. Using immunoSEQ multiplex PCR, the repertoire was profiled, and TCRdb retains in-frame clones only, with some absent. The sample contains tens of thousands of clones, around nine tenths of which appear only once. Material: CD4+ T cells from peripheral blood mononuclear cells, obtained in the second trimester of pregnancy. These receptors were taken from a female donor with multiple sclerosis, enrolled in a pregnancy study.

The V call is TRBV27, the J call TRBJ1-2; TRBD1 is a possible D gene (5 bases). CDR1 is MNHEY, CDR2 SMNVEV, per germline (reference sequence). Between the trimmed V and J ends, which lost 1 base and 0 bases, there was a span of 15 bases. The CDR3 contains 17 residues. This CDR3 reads CASSLYGALIANYGYTF. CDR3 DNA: TGTGCCAGCAGTTTATATGGGGCCCTGATAGCTAACTATGGCTACACCTTC.

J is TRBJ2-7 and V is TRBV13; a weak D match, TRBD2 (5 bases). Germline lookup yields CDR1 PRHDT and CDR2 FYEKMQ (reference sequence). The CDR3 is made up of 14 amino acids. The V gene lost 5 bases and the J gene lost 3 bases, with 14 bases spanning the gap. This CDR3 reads CASSRGKPFYEQYF. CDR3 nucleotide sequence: TGTGCCAGCAGCCGAGGGAAACCTTTCTACGAGCAGTACTTC. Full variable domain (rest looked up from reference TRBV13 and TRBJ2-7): AAGVIQSPRHLIKEKRETATLKCYPIPRHDTVYWYQQGPGQDPQFLISFYEKMQSDKGSIPDRFSAQQFSDYHSELNMSSLELGDSALYFCASSRGKPFYEQYFGPGTRLTVT.

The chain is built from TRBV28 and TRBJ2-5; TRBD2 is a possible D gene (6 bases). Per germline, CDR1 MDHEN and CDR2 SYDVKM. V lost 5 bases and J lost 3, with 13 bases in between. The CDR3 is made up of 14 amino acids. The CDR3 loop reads CASSRLGLEETQYF. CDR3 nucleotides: TGTGCCAGCAGTCGACTAGGTTTGGAAGAGACCCAGTACTTC.

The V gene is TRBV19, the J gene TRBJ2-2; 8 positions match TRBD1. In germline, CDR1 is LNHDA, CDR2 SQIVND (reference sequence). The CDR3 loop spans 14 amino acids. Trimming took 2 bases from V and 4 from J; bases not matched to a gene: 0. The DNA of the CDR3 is TGTGCCAGTAGTATAACAGGGGGCACCGGGGAGCTGTTTTTT. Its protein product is CASSITGGTGELFF.

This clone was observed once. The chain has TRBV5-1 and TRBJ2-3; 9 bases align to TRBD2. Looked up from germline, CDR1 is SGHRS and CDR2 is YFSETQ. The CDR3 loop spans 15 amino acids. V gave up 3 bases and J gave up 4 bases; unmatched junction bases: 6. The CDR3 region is CASSSIAGVADTQYF. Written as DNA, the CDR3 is TGCGCCAGCAGCTCTATAGCGGGAGTAGCAGATACGCAGTATTTT. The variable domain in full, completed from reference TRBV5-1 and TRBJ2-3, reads KAGVTQTPRYLIKTRGQQVTLSCSPISGHRSVSWYQQTPGQGLQFLFEYFSETQRNKGNFPGRFSGRQFSNSRSEMNVSTLELGDSALYLCASSSIAGVADTQYFGPGTRLTVL.

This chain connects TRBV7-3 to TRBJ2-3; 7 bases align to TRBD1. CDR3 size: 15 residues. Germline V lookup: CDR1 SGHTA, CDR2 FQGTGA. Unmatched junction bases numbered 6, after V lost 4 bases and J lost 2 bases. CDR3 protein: CASSSQGIPTDTQYF. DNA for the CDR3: TGTGCCAGCAGCTCACAGGGGATCCCCACAGATACGCAGTATTTT.

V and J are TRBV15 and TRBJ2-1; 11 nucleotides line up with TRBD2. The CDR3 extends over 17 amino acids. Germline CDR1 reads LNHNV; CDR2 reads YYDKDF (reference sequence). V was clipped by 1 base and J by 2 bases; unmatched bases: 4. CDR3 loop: CATSRVRGLAAYNEQFF. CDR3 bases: TGTGCCACCAGCAGAGTCCGGGGACTAGCGGCCTACAATGAGCAGTTCTTC.

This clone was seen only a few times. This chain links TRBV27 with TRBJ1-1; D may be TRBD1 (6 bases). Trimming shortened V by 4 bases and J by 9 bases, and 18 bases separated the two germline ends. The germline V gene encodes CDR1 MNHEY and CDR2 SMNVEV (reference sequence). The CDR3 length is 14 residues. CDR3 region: CASSSIPGQPKAFF. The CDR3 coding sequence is TGTGCCAGCAGTTCCATTCCCGGACAGCCTAAAGCTTTCTTT.

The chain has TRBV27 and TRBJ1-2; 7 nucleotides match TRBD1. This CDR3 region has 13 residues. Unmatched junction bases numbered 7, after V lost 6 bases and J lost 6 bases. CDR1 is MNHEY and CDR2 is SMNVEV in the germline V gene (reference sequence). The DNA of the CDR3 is TGTGCCAGCAGCCCCCGGGACAGACATGGCTACACCTTC. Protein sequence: CASSPRDRHGYTF.

The CDR3 region has the DNA TGTGCCAGCAGCCTCCAGACAGGTAACACTGAAGCTTTCTTT. It encodes CASSLQTGNTEAFF. The chain is built from TRBV11-3 and TRBJ1-1; D is possibly TRBD1 (6 bases). The V and J ends lost 5 bases and 2 bases respectively, with 12 bases between them. The CDR3 is 14 amino acids. In germline, CDR1 is SGHNT, CDR2 YENEEA. The full variable domain, in which reference TRBV11-3 and TRBJ1-1 provide the parts outside the CDR3, is EAGVVQSPRYKIIEKKQPVAFWCNPISGHNTLYWYLQNLGQGPELLIRYENEEAVDDSQLPKDRFSAERLKGVDSTLKIQPAELGDSAVYLCASSLQTGNTEAFFGQGTRLTVV.

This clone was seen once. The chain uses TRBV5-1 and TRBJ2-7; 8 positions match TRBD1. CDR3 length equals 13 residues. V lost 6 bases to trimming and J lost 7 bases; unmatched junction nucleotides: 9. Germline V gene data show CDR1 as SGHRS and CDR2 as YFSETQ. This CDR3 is CASTYGQGGEQYF. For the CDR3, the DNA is TGCGCCAGCACCTATGGACAGGGCGGGGAGCAGTACTTC. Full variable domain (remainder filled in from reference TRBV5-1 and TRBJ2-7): KAGVTQTPRYLIKTRGQQVTLSCSPISGHRSVSWYQQTPGQGLQFLFEYFSETQRNKGNFPGRFSGRQFSNSRSEMNVSTLELGDSALYLCASTYGQGGEQYFGPGTRLTVT.

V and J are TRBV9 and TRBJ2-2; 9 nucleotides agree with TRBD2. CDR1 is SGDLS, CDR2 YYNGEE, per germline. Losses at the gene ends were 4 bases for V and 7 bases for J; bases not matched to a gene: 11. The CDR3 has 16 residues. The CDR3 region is CASSPGVAGAFGELFF. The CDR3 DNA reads TGTGCCAGCAGCCCCGGGGTAGCGGGGGCGTTCGGGGAGCTGTTTTTT.

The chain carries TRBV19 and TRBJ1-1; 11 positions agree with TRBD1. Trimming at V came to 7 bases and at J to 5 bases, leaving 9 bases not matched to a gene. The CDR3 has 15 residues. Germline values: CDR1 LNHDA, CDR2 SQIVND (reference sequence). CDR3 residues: CASTRWDRGKTEAFF. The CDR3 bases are TGTGCCAGTACTCGGTGGGACAGGGGGAAGACTGAAGCTTTCTTT.

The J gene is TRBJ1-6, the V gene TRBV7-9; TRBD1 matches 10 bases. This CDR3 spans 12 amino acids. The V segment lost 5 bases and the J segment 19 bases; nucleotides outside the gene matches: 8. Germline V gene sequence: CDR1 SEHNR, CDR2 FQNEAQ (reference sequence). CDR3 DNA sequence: TGTGCCAGCAGCACCGGACAGGGGGGAGTTCACTTT. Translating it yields CASSTGQGGVHF.

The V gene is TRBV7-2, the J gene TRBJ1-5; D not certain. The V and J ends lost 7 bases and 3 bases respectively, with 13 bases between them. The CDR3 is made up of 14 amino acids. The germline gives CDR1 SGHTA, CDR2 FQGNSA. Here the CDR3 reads CASKNPGANQPQHF. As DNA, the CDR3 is TGTGCCAGCAAGAATCCGGGTGCCAATCAGCCCCAGCATTTT.

This CDR3 reads CASSLDRTGFTGELFF. CDR3 DNA: TGTGCCAGCAGCTTGGATCGGACAGGGTTCACCGGGGAGCTGTTTTTT. This rearrangement joins TRBV5-4 to TRBJ2-2; 8 bases agree with TRBD1. Germline CDR1 SGHNT, CDR2 YYREEE (reference sequence). With 0 bases clipped from V and 4 bases from J, the junction kept 5 bases outside the gene matches. This CDR3 is 16 amino acids long.

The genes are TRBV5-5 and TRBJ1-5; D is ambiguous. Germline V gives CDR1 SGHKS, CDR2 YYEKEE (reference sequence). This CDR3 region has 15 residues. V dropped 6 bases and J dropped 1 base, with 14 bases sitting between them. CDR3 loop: CASTGDRGSNQPQHF. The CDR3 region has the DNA TGTGCCAGCACCGGGGATCGAGGGAGCAATCAGCCCCAGCATTTT.

The CDR3 reads CASRPSGTYNEQFF. DNA for the CDR3: TGTGCCAGCAGGCCTAGCGGTACCTACAATGAGCAGTTCTTC. The chain couples TRBV13 to TRBJ2-1; 7 bases line up with TRBD2. This CDR3 is built from 14 residues. Germline CDR1 reads PRHDT; CDR2 reads FYEKMQ (reference sequence). The J segment lost 2 bases and the V segment lost 6 bases, leaving 4 bases of the junction unmatched.

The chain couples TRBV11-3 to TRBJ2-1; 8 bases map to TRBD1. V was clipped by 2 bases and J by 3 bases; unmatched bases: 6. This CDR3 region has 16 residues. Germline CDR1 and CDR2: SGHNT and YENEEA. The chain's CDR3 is CASSLNTGGIYNEQFF. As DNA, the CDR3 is TGTGCCAGCAGCTTAAACACAGGGGGGATCTACAATGAGCAGTTCTTC.

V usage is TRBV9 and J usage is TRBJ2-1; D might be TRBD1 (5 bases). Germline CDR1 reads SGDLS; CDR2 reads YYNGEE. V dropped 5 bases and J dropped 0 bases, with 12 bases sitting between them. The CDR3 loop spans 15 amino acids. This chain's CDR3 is CASSWSDSSYNEQFF. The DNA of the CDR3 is TGTGCCAGCAGTTGGAGCGACAGCTCCTACAATGAGCAGTTCTTC.

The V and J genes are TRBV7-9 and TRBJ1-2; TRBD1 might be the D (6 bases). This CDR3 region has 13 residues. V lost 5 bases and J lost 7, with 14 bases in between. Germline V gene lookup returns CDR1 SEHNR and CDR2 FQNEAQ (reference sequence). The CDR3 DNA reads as TGTGCCAGCAGCCTCGAGACAGGAATTGGCTACACCTTC. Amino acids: CASSLETGIGYTF.

The CDR3 bases are TGTGCCAGCAGCTTAGCTGGCAGCAATCAGCCCCAGCATTTT. Translation gives CASSLAGSNQPQHF. This chain connects TRBV11-2 to TRBJ1-5; D uncertain. Germline loops: CDR1 SGHAT, CDR2 FQNNGV. V gave up 1 base and J gave up 1 base, with 5 bases separating them. The CDR3 is 14 residues long.

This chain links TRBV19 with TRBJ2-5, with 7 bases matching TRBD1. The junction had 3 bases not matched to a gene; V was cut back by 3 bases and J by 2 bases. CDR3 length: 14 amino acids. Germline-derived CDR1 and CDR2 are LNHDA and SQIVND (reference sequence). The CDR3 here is CASSIRGQQETQYF. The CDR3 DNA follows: TGTGCCAGTAGTATTCGGGGACAGCAAGAGACCCAGTACTTC. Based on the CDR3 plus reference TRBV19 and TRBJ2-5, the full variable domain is DGGITQSPKYLFRKEGQNVTLSCEQNLNHDAMYWYRQDPGQGLRLIYYSQIVNDFQKGDIAEGYSVSREKKESFPLTVTSAQKNPTAFYLCASSIRGQQETQYFGPGTRLLVL.

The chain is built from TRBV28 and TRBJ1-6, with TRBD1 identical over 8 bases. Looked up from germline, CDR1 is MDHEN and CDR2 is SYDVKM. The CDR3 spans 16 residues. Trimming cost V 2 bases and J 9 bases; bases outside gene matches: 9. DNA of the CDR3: TGTGCCAGCAGTTTAGGCTCAGGGGGCGTAGGTTCACCCCTCCACTTT. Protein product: CASSLGSGGVGSPLHF.

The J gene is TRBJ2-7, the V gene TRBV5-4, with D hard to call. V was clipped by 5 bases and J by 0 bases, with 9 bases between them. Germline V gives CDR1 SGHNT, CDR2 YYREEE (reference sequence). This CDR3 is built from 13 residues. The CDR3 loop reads CASRTRSSYEQYF. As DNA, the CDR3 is TGTGCCAGCAGGACAAGGTCCTCCTACGAGCAGTACTTC.

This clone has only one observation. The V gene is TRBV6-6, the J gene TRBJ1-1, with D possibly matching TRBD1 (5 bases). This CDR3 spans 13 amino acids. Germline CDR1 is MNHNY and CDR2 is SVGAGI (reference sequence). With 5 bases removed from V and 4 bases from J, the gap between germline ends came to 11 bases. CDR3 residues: CASSPWGLTEAFF. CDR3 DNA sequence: TGTGCCAGCAGTCCCTGGGGCCTCACTGAAGCTTTCTTT.

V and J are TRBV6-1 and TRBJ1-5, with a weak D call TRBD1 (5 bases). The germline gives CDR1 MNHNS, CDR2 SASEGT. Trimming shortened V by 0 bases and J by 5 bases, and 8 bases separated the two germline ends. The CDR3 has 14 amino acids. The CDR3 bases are TGTGCCAGCAGTGAAGCCGGGGGGGATCAGCCCCAGCATTTT. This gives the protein CASSEAGGDQPQHF.

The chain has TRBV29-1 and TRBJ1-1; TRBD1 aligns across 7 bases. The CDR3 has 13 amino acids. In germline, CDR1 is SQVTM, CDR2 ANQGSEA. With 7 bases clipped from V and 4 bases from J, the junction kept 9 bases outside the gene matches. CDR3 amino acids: CSASTGTVTEAFF. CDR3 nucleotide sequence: TGCAGCGCCTCGACAGGGACGGTCACTGAAGCTTTCTTT.

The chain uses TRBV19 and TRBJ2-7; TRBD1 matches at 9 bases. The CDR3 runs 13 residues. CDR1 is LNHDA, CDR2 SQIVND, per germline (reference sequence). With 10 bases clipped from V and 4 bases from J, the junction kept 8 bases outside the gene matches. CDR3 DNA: TGTGCCACGCGCGGACAGGGGCTTTACGAGCAGTACTTC. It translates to CATRGQGLYEQYF.

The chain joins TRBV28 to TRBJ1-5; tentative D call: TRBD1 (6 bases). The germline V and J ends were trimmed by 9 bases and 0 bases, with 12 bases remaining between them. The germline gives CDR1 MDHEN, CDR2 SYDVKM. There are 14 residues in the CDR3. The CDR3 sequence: CASTGTLSNQPQHF. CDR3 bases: TGTGCCAGTACAGGGACACTTAGCAATCAGCCCCAGCATTTT.

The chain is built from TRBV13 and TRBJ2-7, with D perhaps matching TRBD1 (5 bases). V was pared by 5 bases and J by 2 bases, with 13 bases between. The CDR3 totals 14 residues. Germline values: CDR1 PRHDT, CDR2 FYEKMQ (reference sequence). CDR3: CASSLRQRTYEQYF. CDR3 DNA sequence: TGTGCCAGCAGCCTAAGACAGCGAACCTACGAGCAGTACTTC.